Presented here are 21 T cell receptor beta chains from one specimen sequenced in a study of T cells in Graves' hyperthyroidism and ophthalmopathy. Amplification targeted TCR beta CDR3 regions from RNA transcripts. RT-PCR in the first round (using the HTBI primer set) targeted the TCR CDR3. TCRdb processed the multiplex PCR reads anew with MiXCR; each CDR3 protein has one entry. Altogether about 600,000 distinct CDR3 sequences are present, 13% to 15% being singletons, with the ten largest covering approximately 6.4%. The sample consisted of blood. These receptors were collected from a woman between 18 and 29 years old with Graves' ophthalmopathy.

At least ten counts were recorded for this clonotype. This chain joins TRBV5-1 and TRBJ2-1; 8 bases are shared with TRBD2. V shed 2 bases and J 2 bases; nucleotides not matched to a gene: 6. The CDR3 loop spans 16 amino acids. The germline V gene has CDR1 SGHRS and CDR2 YFSETQ. The CDR3 reads CASSFSGTTTYNEQFF. The CDR3 nucleotides read TGCGCCAGCAGCTTTAGCGGGACTACTACCTACAATGAGCAGTTCTTC.

This clonotype was observed at least ten times. The chain uses TRBV20-1 and TRBJ2-1, with TRBD2 matching 8 bases. Germline V CDR1 and CDR2: DFQATT, SNEGSKA (reference sequence). The J segment lost 10 bases and the V segment lost 0 bases, leaving 8 bases of the junction unmatched. This CDR3 spans 14 amino acids. The CDR3: CSAREERERGEQFF. CDR3 nucleotide sequence: TGCAGTGCTAGAGAAGAGCGGGAGAGGGGAGAGCAGTTCTTC.

The table lists this clonotype with a count of one. A read error may be the cause here, since a much bigger clone is one base away. The chain uses TRBV27 and TRBJ1-1, with D unclear. Germline CDR1 and CDR2: MNHEY and SMNVEV (reference sequence). The V gene lost 0 bases and the J gene lost 3 bases, with 8 bases spanning the gap. The CDR3 sequence is 14 residues long. CDR3 sequence: CASSLSPADTEAFF. The CDR3 DNA reads TGTGCCAGCAGTTTATCTCCCGCTGACACTGAAGCTTTCTTT.

This clonotype was counted at least ten times. The chain links TRBV7-9 to TRBJ2-7; 9 bases align to TRBD1. This CDR3 has 13 amino acids. Trimming at V came to 5 bases and at J to 5 bases, leaving 4 bases not matched to a gene. Germline-derived CDR1 and CDR2 are SEHNR and FQNEAQ (reference sequence). The CDR3 sequence is CASSRTGDNEQYF. Written as DNA, the CDR3 is TGTGCCAGCAGCCGGACAGGGGATAACGAGCAGTACTTC. The full variable domain, its missing parts supplied by reference TRBV7-9 and TRBJ2-7, is DTGVSQNPRHKITKRGQNVTFRCDPISEHNRLYWYRQTLGQGPEFLTYFQNEAQLEKSRLLSDRFSAERPKGSFSTLEIQRTEQGDSAMYLCASSRTGDNEQYFGPGTRLTVT.

This clonotype was observed a few times. This may be a read error, as it is one base from a much larger clone. In nucleotides, the CDR3 is TGTACCAGCAGCGACAACCGACAGGGGTCGAACACTGAAGCTTTCTTT. This gives the protein CTSSDNRQGSNTEAFF. V is TRBV5-6 and J is TRBJ1-1, with 8 bases lining up with TRBD1. The CDR3 length is 16 residues. From germline, CDR1 is SGHDT and CDR2 YYEEEE. Combining the CDR3 with reference TRBV5-6 and TRBJ1-1 gives the whole variable domain DAGVTQSPTHLIKTRGQQVTLRCSPKSGHDTVSWYQQALGQGPQFIFQYYEEEERQRGNFPDRFSGHQFPNYSSELNVNALLLGDSALYLCTSSDNRQGSNTEAFFGQGTRLTVV.

The gene calls are TRBV4-1 and TRBJ2-1; D gene ambiguous. Trimming took 2 bases from V and 8 from J, leaving 10 bases between them. This CDR3 contains 13 residues. Germline V gene data show CDR1 as MGHRA and CDR2 as YSYEKL. The CDR3 reads CASSQSWVYEQFF. The CDR3 nucleotides read TGCGCCAGCAGCCAAAGTTGGGTCTATGAGCAGTTCTTC.

In this sample, this clonotype turned up many times. The chain couples TRBV7-2 to TRBJ2-7; 9 positions match TRBD2. Losses at the gene ends were 5 bases for V and 6 bases for J; bases not matched to a gene: 14. CDR3 length equals 16 residues. Per germline, CDR1 SGHTA and CDR2 FQGNSA. CDR3 sequence reads: CASSPRLPPSGVEQYF. CDR3 DNA: TGTGCCAGCAGCCCCCGCCTTCCCCCTAGCGGGGTCGAGCAGTACTTC. Full variable domain (missing parts from reference TRBV7-2 and TRBJ2-7): GAGVSQSPSNKVTEKGKDVELRCDPISGHTALYWYRQSLGQGLEFLIYFQGNSAPDKSGLPSDRFSAERTGGSVSTLTIQRTQQEDSAVYLCASSPRLPPSGVEQYFGPGTRLTVT.

This clonotype was observed many times. The chain links TRBV2 to TRBJ1-5; D is unclear. The CDR3 totals 16 residues. Trimming stripped 3 bases from V and 5 bases from J, with 17 bases between. Germline CDR1 is SNHLY and CDR2 is FYNNEI. The CDR3 protein is CASSDRSHMRDQPQHF. CDR3 in DNA: TGTGCCAGCAGTGATCGATCCCACATGCGGGATCAGCCCCAGCATTTT.

This clonotype was detected a few times. The V gene is TRBV5-4, the J gene TRBJ2-7; TRBD2 is a possible D gene (5 bases). Per the germline V gene, CDR1 is SGHNT and CDR2 is YYREEE (reference sequence). This CDR3 comprises 15 residues. Trimming stripped 4 bases from V and 0 bases from J, with 14 bases between. The CDR3 is CASSPPGSSSYEQYF. The CDR3 DNA reads as TGTGCCAGCAGCCCCCCGGGATCGAGCTCCTACGAGCAGTACTTC. Full variable domain (rest looked up from reference TRBV5-4 and TRBJ2-7): ETGVTQSPTHLIKTRGQQVTLRCSSQSGHNTVSWYQQALGQGPQFIFQYYREEENGRGNFPPRFSGLQFPNYSSELNVNALELDDSALYLCASSPPGSSSYEQYFGPGTRLTVT.

Only a few counts were recorded for this clonotype. A read error may account for a junction end that differs from germline. The chain is built from TRBV30 and TRBJ2-7, with a possible D match to TRBD1 (5 bases). This CDR3 is built from 16 residues. Germline values: CDR1 GTSNPN, CDR2 SVGIG (reference sequence). The CDR3 here is CARSEPRQRRSYEQYF. The CDR3 bases are TGTGCCAGGAGCGAACCCCGACAGAGAAGATCCTACGAGCAGTACTTC.

This clonotype was detected a few times. A much larger clone differs from this one at a single base, so this may be a read error. The chain has TRBV5-5 and TRBJ2-7; 8 bases fit TRBD1. This CDR3 has 14 residues. Germline-derived CDR1 and CDR2 are SGHKS and YYEKEE (reference sequence). Germline trimming cut 2 bases from V and 1 base from J; bases unmatched to any gene: 2. The CDR3 here is CASSFWTGSYEQYF. The CDR3 DNA follows: TGTGCCAGCAGCTTCTGGACAGGGTCCTACGAGCAGTACTTC.

In its sample, this clonotype was seen many times. The CDR3 protein is CASSLARARRPGELFF. Written as DNA, the CDR3 is TGTGCCAGCAGTTTAGCGCGGGCTAGACGCCCCGGGGAGCTGTTTTTT. The chain has TRBV12-3 or TRBV12-4 and TRBJ2-2; D is possibly TRBD2 (5 bases). Trimming took 0 bases from V and 6 from J, leaving 14 bases between them. The CDR3 contains 16 residues.

This clonotype was observed at least ten times. J is TRBJ1-2 and V is TRBV3-1; 12 nucleotides line up with TRBD1. V shed 5 bases and J 0 bases; nucleotides not matched to a gene: 7. The CDR3 covers 17 residues. Germline V lookup: CDR1 LGHDT, CDR2 YNNKEL (reference sequence). This CDR3 is CASSGGTGGFSNYGYTF. Written as DNA, the CDR3 is TGTGCCAGCAGCGGCGGGACAGGGGGCTTCTCTAACTATGGCTACACCTTC. The full variable domain, rest sourced from reference TRBV3-1 and TRBJ1-2, is DTAVSQTPKYLVTQMGNDKSIKCEQNLGHDTMYWYKQDSKKFLKIMFSYNNKELIINETVPNRFSPKSPDKAHLNLHINSLELGDSAVYFCASSGGTGGFSNYGYTFGSGTRLTVV.

The V gene is TRBV18, the J gene TRBJ1-2, with a tentative D call TRBD1 (5 bases). The CDR3 is made up of 16 amino acids. The germline V and J ends were trimmed by 0 bases and 3 bases, with 14 bases remaining between them. Germline V lookup: CDR1 KGHSH, CDR2 LQKENI. This CDR3 is CASSPPSQAQHYGYTF. The CDR3 nucleotides are TGTGCCAGCTCACCACCGTCACAGGCTCAGCACTATGGCTACACCTTC.

About this clonotype itself: A read error may be the cause here, since a much bigger clone is one base away. This sequence joins TRBV5-1 and TRBJ1-1; D might be TRBD1 (6 bases). There are 14 residues in the CDR3. The germline V gene encodes CDR1 SGHRS and CDR2 YFSETQ. DNA of the CDR3: TGCGCCAGCAGCGTGACAGGCTTGAACGCTGAAGCTTTCTTT. Protein: CASSVTGLNAEAFF.

This clonotype came up a few times. This rearrangement joins TRBV29-1 to TRBJ2-1; D is ambiguous. This CDR3 has 13 residues. CDR1 and CDR2 from the germline V gene are SQVTM and ANQGSEA. The CDR3 loop is CTTRAPEYNEQFF. The CDR3 region has the DNA TGCACAACCCGGGCCCCTGAGTACAATGAGCAGTTCTTC.

This clonotype was counted ten times or more. The rearrangement links TRBV6-1 to TRBJ2-4, with D perhaps assigned TRBD1 or TRBD2 (5 bases each). Germline CDR1 is MNHNS and CDR2 is SASEGT. The CDR3 totals 15 residues. V lost 5 bases, J lost 5 bases, and 16 bases lay in between. The chain's CDR3 is CASSRGLRDQNIQYF. The CDR3 bases are TGTGCCAGCAGTAGGGGTCTTAGGGACCAAAACATTCAGTACTTC.

This clonotype was observed at least ten times. CDR3 DNA sequence: TGTGCCAGCAGTTTGCTGACTAGCGTGGCCTACGAGCAGTACTTC. This translates into CASSLLTSVAYEQYF. The chain carries TRBV28 and TRBJ2-7; 8 nucleotides line up with TRBD2. V was pared by 3 bases and J by 2 bases, with 6 bases of the junction left unmatched. There are 15 residues in the CDR3. The germline V gene encodes CDR1 MDHEN and CDR2 SYDVKM.

This clonotype was counted at least ten times. The V gene is TRBV12-3 or TRBV12-4, the J gene TRBJ1-5; maybe TRBD1 (5 bases). The ends were cut back, 8 bases at V and 6 bases at J, with 11 bases in the middle. The CDR3 has 12 amino acids. The CDR3 DNA follows: TGTGCCAGCGGGGGGAGACTTCAGCCCCAGCATTTT. The encoded protein is CASGGRLQPQHF.

This clonotype was seen ten or more times. This chain links TRBV7-9 with TRBJ2-3; tentative D call: TRBD1 (6 bases). Trimming removed 5 bases from V and 3 bases from J, with 21 bases in between. CDR3 length: 17 residues. Germline CDR1 reads SEHNR; CDR2 reads FQNEAQ (reference sequence). For the CDR3, the DNA is TGTGCCAGCAGCAACGGCCGGGCAGGGGTATCGACAGATACGCAGTATTTT. Translation gives CASSNGRAGVSTDTQYF.

This clonotype was counted at least ten times. The chain recombines TRBV10-3 with TRBJ2-3; D not certain. Germline values: CDR1 ENHRY, CDR2 SYGVKD. This CDR3 is built from 12 residues. Trimming removed 3 bases from V and 3 bases from J, with 4 bases in between. The CDR3 bases are TGTGCCATCAGTGAAATTACAGATACGCAGTATTTT. Its translation is CAISEITDTQYF.